This TCR beta chain was obtained from a study of control samples from healthy donors and cancer patients. Clones were sequenced by immunoSEQ multiplex PCR, and TCRdb holds only the in-frame ones, with some missing. The table shows approximately 100,000 clones, with around nine tenths occurring only once. The table lists this clone with a few counts. Losses at the gene ends were 3 bases for V and 3 bases for J; bases not matched to a gene: 4. CDR3 length: 15 residues. Germline V gene lookup returns CDR1 SGHTA and CDR2 FQGTGA. The receptor's source is a young man in good health. Sequences were obtained from blood. This chain uses TRBV7-3 with TRBJ2-7; TRBD1 agrees at 11 bases. CDR3 DNA sequence: TGTGCCAGCAGCTTGTCTGGGACAGGGGGCTACGAGCAGTACTTC. Its protein product is CASSLSGTGGYEQYF.